Below, one TCR beta chain is given with its context. The data were obtained in a study of technical replicates of blood from a few donors. CDR3 length: 15 residues. Germline CDR1 is SGHDN and CDR2 is FVKESK. J lost 5 bases, V lost 1 base, and 6 bases had no gene match. Libraries were prepared by immunoSEQ multiplex PCR; TCRdb keeps only in-frame clonotypes and omits some of them. This table has tens of thousands of clones, 80% to 95% appearing once. The material sequenced was T cells isolated from PBMCs. This clonotype was sampled from a human donor in good health. The chain couples TRBV14 to TRBJ1-1, with 8 positions matching TRBD1. The CDR3 region is CASSQAPTGDTEAFF. Written as DNA, the CDR3 is TGTGCCAGCAGCCAAGCCCCGACAGGGGATACTGAAGCTTTCTTT.